The 17 T cell receptor beta chains below come from one sample, sequenced in a study of control samples from healthy donors and cancer patients. Libraries were prepared by immunoSEQ multiplex PCR; TCRdb keeps only in-frame clonotypes and omits some of them. Of 100,000 to 150,000 clones listed, roughly 91% are singletons. Sequencing used PBMCs. The source of these receptors is a man in his forties or fifties with head and neck cancer.

This chain connects TRBV28 to TRBJ2-2; D may be TRBD2 (6 bases). From germline, CDR1 is MDHEN and CDR2 SYDVKM. The CDR3 loop spans 18 amino acids. V was shortened by 3 bases and J by 1 base, with 18 bases between the two germline ends. CDR3 loop: CASSLAGGLARNTGELFF. The CDR3, as DNA: TGTGCCAGCAGTTTGGCCGGGGGTTTAGCTCGGAACACCGGGGAGCTGTTTTTT.

This chain links TRBV5-1 with TRBJ2-5; D unclear. Between the trimmed V and J ends, which lost 0 bases and 5 bases, there was a span of 8 bases. This CDR3 has 13 residues. Germline V gives CDR1 SGHRS, CDR2 YFSETQ. The CDR3 loop reads CASSLDSWETQYF. The CDR3 DNA sequence: TGCGCCAGCAGCTTGGACAGCTGGGAGACCCAGTACTTC.

The rearrangement links TRBV27 to TRBJ2-1; TRBD1 matches 7 bases. From germline, CDR1 is MNHEY and CDR2 SMNVEV (reference sequence). The CDR3 length is 15 residues. Losses at the gene ends were 3 bases for V and 4 bases for J; bases not matched to a gene: 6. CDR3 in amino acids: CASSFRDSVYNEQFF. The CDR3, as DNA: TGTGCCAGCAGTTTTCGGGACAGCGTATACAATGAGCAGTTCTTC.

The rearrangement uses TRBV6-2 or TRBV6-3 and TRBJ1-1; 9 nucleotides line up with TRBD1. J was trimmed by 1 base and V by 6 bases; bases with no gene match: 3. The CDR3 length is 14 residues. Per the germline V gene, CDR1 is MNHEY and CDR2 is SVGEGT. In DNA, the CDR3 is TGTGCCAGCAGCAGACAGGGGGGGAACACTGAAGCTTTCTTT. This translates into CASSRQGGNTEAFF.

The chain links TRBV5-6 to TRBJ2-3, with TRBD2 identical over 9 bases. Germline lookup yields CDR1 SGHDT and CDR2 YYEEEE. V lost 2 bases and J lost 0; bases outside the gene matches: 4. This CDR3 has 16 residues. This CDR3 reads CASSLERGVSTDTQYF. Written as DNA, the CDR3 is TGTGCCAGCAGCTTAGAGCGGGGGGTTAGCACAGATACGCAGTATTTT.

This chain's CDR3 is CASSLDPSGVYNEQFF. The CDR3 nucleotides are TGTGCCAGCAGCTTAGACCCTAGCGGGGTCTACAATGAGCAGTTCTTC. The chain is built from TRBV11-2 and TRBJ2-1; TRBD2 agrees at 9 bases. Germline V CDR1 and CDR2: SGHAT, FQNNGV. With V trimmed by 0 bases and J by 3 bases, 3 bases remained unmatched. The length of the CDR3 is 16 residues. Supplemented by reference TRBV11-2 and TRBJ2-1, the full variable domain reads EAGVAQSPRYKIIEKRQSVAFWCNPISGHATLYWYQQILGQGPKLLIQFQNNGVVDDSQLPKDRFSAERLKGVDSTLKIQPAKLEDSAVYLCASSLDPSGVYNEQFFGPGTRLTVL.

This clone appeared a single time. The chain uses TRBV7-9 and TRBJ2-7; TRBD1 agrees at 9 bases. Trimming took 4 bases from V and 7 from J; bases not matched to a gene: 8. This CDR3 is 14 amino acids long. CDR1 and CDR2 (germline): SEHNR, FQNEAQ (reference sequence). The CDR3 reads CASSWSGQGREQYF. As DNA, the CDR3 is TGTGCCAGCAGCTGGTCCGGACAGGGGAGGGAGCAGTACTTC.

CDR3: CAISGWTGNEAFF. CDR3 nucleotides: TGTGCCATCAGTGGCTGGACAGGGAATGAAGCTTTCTTT. The chain couples TRBV10-3 to TRBJ1-1; 8 bases line up with TRBD1. Germline V gives CDR1 ENHRY, CDR2 SYGVKD. The CDR3 loop spans 13 amino acids. The junction had 5 bases not matched to a gene; V was cut back by 4 bases and J by 7 bases.

This chain uses TRBV9 with TRBJ1-3, with D maybe TRBD1 (5 bases). Trimming took 1 base from V and 1 from J, leaving 12 bases between them. Germline CDR1 reads SGDLS; CDR2 reads YYNGEE. CDR3 length: 16 amino acids. DNA of the CDR3: TGTGCCAGCAGCGTAAGTGTAGGGGAATCTGGAAACACCATATATTTT. It specifies CASSVSVGESGNTIYF.

A remark on this clone: One end of the junction does not line up with germline, which may come from a read error. The chain is built from TRBV9 and TRBJ1-1; weak D call: TRBD1 (5 bases). CDR1 is SGDLS, CDR2 YYNGEE, per germline. The length of the CDR3 is 10 residues. CDR3 amino acids: CASSPRDSNF. In nucleotides, the CDR3 is TGTGCCAGCAGCCCCCGAGACAGTAACTTT.

CDR3 in DNA: TGTGCCAGCAGTTACGGCGGACACAACTACGAGCAGTACTTC. This translates into CASSYGGHNYEQYF. The rearrangement uses TRBV6-5 and TRBJ2-7, with D perhaps TRBD1 (5 bases). V lost 2 bases and J lost 3, with 11 bases in between. Germline V gives CDR1 MNHEY, CDR2 SVGAGI. The CDR3 length is 14 residues.

This chain uses TRBV14 with TRBJ1-3; D is unclear. The CDR3 has 15 residues. Germline CDR1 and CDR2: SGHDN and FVKESK. V was cut by 1 base and J by 2 bases, with 9 bases left in between. The CDR3 DNA reads as TGTGCCAGCAGCCAAGTCGGAGCAGCTGGAAACACCATATATTTT. Translated, it gives CASSQVGAAGNTIYF.

The V and J genes are TRBV18 and TRBJ1-1; D gene unclear. V gave up 8 bases and J gave up 0 bases, with 10 bases separating them. Germline V gene sequence: CDR1 KGHSH, CDR2 LQKENI. This CDR3 is built from 13 residues. The CDR3 loop reads CASKGPLNTEAFF. The DNA for the CDR3 is TGTGCCAGCAAGGGTCCTTTGAACACTGAAGCTTTCTTT.

This chain connects TRBV7-9 to TRBJ2-4; 10 bases match TRBD1. V shed 4 bases and J 5 bases; nucleotides not matched to a gene: 2. Germline-derived CDR1 and CDR2 are SEHNR and FQNEAQ (reference sequence). The length of the CDR3 is 14 residues. Written as DNA, the CDR3 is TGTGCCAGCAGCTGGGACAGGGGTGAAAACATTCAGTACTTC. Residues: CASSWDRGENIQYF.

The rearrangement links TRBV28 to TRBJ1-5, with D maybe TRBD1 (5 bases). Trimming pared 6 bases from V and 1 base from J, leaving 16 bases between. The CDR3 consists of 16 residues. Germline values: CDR1 MDHEN, CDR2 SYDVKM. CDR3 amino acids: CASSPLRGGSNQPQHF. The DNA for the CDR3 is TGTGCCAGCAGCCCGCTCCGGGGGGGAAGCAATCAGCCCCAGCATTTT.

This chain links TRBV27 with TRBJ1-1; 9 bases line up with TRBD1. Germline V gene sequence: CDR1 MNHEY, CDR2 SMNVEV (reference sequence). The V gene end was trimmed by 4 bases and the J gene end by 5 bases; junction bases not matched to a gene: 8. This CDR3 has 15 amino acids. As DNA, the CDR3 is TGTGCCAGCAGTTCGGGACAGGGATTAGGAACTGAAGCTTTCTTT. Translation gives CASSSGQGLGTEAFF.

This clone was recorded a few times. The chain uses TRBV12-3 or TRBV12-4 and TRBJ1-5; D gene ambiguous. This CDR3 comprises 13 residues. Trimming took off 3 bases at V and 6 bases at J, with 9 bases between the two ends. The CDR3 region is CASSFGSAQPQHF. DNA for the CDR3: TGTGCCAGCAGTTTCGGGTCGGCTCAGCCCCAGCATTTT.